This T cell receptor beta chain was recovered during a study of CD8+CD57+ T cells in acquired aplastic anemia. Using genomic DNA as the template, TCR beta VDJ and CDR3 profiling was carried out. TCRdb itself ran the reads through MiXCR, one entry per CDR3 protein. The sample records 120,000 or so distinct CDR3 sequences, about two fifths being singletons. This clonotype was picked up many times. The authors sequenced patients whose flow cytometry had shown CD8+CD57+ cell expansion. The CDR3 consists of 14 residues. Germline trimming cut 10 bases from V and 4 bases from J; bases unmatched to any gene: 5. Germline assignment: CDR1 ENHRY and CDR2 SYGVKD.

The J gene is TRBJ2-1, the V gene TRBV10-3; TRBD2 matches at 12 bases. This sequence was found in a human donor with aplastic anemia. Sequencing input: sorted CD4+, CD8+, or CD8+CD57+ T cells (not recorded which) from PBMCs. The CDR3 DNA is TGTGCCACTCAGACTAGCGGGGGATACAATGAGCAGTTCTTC. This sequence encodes CATQTSGGYNEQFF.